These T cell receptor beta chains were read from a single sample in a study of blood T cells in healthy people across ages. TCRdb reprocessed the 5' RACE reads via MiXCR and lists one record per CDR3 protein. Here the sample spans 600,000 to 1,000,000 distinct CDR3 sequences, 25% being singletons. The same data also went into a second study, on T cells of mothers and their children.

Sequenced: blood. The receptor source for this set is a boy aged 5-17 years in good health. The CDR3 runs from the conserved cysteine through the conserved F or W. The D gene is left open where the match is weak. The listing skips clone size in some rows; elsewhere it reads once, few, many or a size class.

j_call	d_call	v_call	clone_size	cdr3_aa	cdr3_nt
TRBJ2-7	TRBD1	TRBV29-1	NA	CSVVRTGEIYEQYF	TGCAGCGTTGTAAGGACAGGGGAAATTTACGAGCAGTACTTC
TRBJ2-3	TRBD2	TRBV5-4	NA	CASSLEAGVMDTQYF	TGTGCCAGCAGCTTGGAGGCGGGGGTGATGGATACGCAGTATTTT
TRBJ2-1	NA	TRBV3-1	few	CASSPAAGVYNEQFF	TGTGCCAGCAGCCCAGCGGCGGGCGTATACAATGAGCAGTTCTTC
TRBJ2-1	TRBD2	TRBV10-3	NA	CAISELVLGLQREDDNEQFF	TGTGCCATCAGTGAGTTGGTTTTGGGGCTTCAGCGGGAGGATGACAATGAGCAGTTCTTC
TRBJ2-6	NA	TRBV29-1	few	CSVGSLYGANVQTF	TGCAGCGTTGGGTCCCTGTATGGGGCCAACGTCCAGACTTTC
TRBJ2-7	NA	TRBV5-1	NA	CASSLEAISYEQYF	TGCGCCAGCAGCTTGGAGGCCATCTCCTACGAGCAGTACTTC
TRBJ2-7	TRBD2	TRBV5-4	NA	CASSTGLAGVISYEQYF	TGTGCCAGCAGCACCGGACTAGCGGGGGTAATCTCCTACGAGCAGTACTTC
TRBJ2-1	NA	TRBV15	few	CATSRDLSLNEQFF	TGTGCCACCAGCAGAGATCTGTCGTTGAATGAGCAGTTCTTC
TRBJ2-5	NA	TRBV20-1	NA	CSAKLPGRETQYF	TGCAGTGCTAAACTTCCGGGTCGAGAGACCCAGTACTTC
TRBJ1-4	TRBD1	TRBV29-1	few	CSVPGGQGAKKKLFF	TGCAGCGTGCCCGGAGGTCAGGGGGCGAAGAAGAAACTGTTTTTT
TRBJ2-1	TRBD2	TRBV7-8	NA	CASSLEVAGGLYNEQFF	TGTGCCAGCAGCTTAGAGGTGGCGGGGGGTCTCTACAATGAGCAGTTCTTC
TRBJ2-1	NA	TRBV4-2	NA	CASSQDLDFNEQFF	TGTGCCAGCAGCCAAGATCTGGACTTCAATGAGCAGTTCTTC
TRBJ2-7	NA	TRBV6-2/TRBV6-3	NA	CASSHREGLDYEQYF	TGTGCCAGCAGCCACCGGGAAGGGCTGGACTACGAGCAGTACTTC
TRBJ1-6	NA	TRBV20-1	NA	CSALNPGVDNSPLHF	TGCAGTGCTCTTAATCCGGGCGTAGATAATTCACCCCTCCACTTT
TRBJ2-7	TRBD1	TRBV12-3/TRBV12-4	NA	CASSHWTGVNEQYF	TGTGCCAGCAGCCACTGGACAGGGGTTAACGAGCAGTACTTC
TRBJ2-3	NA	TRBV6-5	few	CASSLNGGRASGTDTQYF	TGTGCCAGCAGTTTGAACGGAGGGCGCGCATCAGGCACAGATACGCAGTATTTT
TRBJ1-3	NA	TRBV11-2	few	CASSLVQGRSGNTIYF	TGTGCCAGCAGCTTAGTGCAGGGCCGCTCTGGAAACACCATATATTTT
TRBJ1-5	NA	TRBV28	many	CASSIAEWRSNQPQHF	TGTGCCAGCAGTATTGCAGAATGGCGTAGCAATCAGCCCCAGCATTTT
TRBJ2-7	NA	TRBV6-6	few	CAGGSGTYEQYF	TGTGCCGGAGGCTCCGGGACCTACGAGCAGTACTTC
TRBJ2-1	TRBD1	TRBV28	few	CASSQTGTGRIDEQFF	TGTGCCAGCAGCCAAACCGGGACAGGGAGGATCGATGAGCAGTTCTTC
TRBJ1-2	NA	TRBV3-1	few	CASSQEGGRHLYGYTF	TGTGCCAGCAGCCAAGAGGGCGGAAGACACCTCTATGGCTACACCTTC
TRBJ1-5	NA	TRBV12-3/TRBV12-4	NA	CASSWGEGNQPQHF	TGTGCCAGCAGTTGGGGGGAAGGGAACCAGCCCCAGCATTTT
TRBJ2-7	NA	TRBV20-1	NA	CSARDVGTGPNEQYF	TGCAGTGCTAGAGACGTCGGAACGGGGCCCAACGAGCAGTACTTC
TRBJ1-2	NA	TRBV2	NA	CASSPDTYGYTF	TGTGCCAGCAGCCCCGACACCTATGGCTACACCTTC
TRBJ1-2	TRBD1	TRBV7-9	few	CASSVTDRGYGYTF	TGTGCCAGCAGCGTAACCGACAGGGGCTATGGCTACACCTTC
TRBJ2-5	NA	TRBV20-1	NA	CSASLEYEQYF	TGCAGTGCTAGTCTGGAATATGAGCAGTACTTC
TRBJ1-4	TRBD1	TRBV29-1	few	CSVSAGTGGEKLFF	TGCAGCGTCTCCGCGGGGACAGGGGGTGAAAAACTGTTTTTT
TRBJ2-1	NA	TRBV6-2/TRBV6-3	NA	CASTPQRGPLFF	TGTGCCAGCACACCTCAGAGGGGTCCACTGTTCTTC
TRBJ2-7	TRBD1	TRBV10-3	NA	CAISEQGVSYEQYF	TGTGCCATCAGTGAGCAGGGGGTCTCCTACGAGCAGTACTTC
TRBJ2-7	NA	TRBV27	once	CASSTGASYKQYF	TGTGCCAGCAGTACCGGGGCTTCCTACAAGCAGTACTTC
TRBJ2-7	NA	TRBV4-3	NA	CASSQDRTSSYEQYF	TGCGCCAGCAGCCAAGACCGAACTAGCTCCTACGAGCAGTACTTC
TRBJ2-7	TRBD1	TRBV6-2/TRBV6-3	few	CASSGPGTENPYEQYF	TGTGCCAGCAGTGGTCCCGGGACAGAAAATCCCTACGAGCAGTACTTC
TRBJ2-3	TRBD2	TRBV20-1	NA	CSAPSGRSSDTQYF	TGCAGTGCCCCTAGCGGGAGGAGTTCAGATACGCAGTATTTT
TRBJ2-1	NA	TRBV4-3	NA	CASSQVKSPLNLHNEQSF	TGCGCCAGCAGCCAAGTCAAGTCTCCTCTCAATCTACACAATGAGCAGTCCTTC
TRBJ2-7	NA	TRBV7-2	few	CASSLVADSSYEQYF	TGTGCCAGCAGCTTAGTTGCGGACAGCTCCTACGAGCAGTACTTC
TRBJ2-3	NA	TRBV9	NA	CASSPQPNPDTQYF	TGTGCCAGCAGCCCCCAACCGAACCCAGATACGCAGTATTTT
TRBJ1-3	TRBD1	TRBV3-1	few	CASSPRTGRLSGNTIYF	TGTGCCAGCAGCCCTCGGACAGGTCGCCTCTCTGGAAACACCATATATTTT
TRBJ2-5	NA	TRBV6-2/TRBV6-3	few	CASSYPGLIETQYF	TGTGCCAGCAGTTACCCAGGTTTGATTGAGACCCAGTACTTC
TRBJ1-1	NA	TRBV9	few	CAGRVLQGSEAFF	TGTGCCGGCAGAGTGTTACAGGGCTCCGAAGCTTTCTTT
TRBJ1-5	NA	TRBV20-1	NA	CSANDRVNQPQHF	TGCAGTGCTAACGATAGAGTGAATCAGCCCCAGCATTTT
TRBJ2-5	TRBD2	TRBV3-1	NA	CASRETSGGLQETQYF	TGTGCCAGCAGGGAGACTAGCGGGGGGCTACAAGAGACCCAGTACTTC
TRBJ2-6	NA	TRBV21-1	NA	CASSKSGEQGSRSGANVLTF	TGTGCCAGCAGCAAATCCGGAGAACAGGGGTCTCGCTCTGGGGCCAACGTCCTGACTTTC
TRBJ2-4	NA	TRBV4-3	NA	CASSHVSGTNHWAKNIQYF	TGCGCCAGCAGCCATGTTTCGGGGACCAATCACTGGGCCAAAAACATTCAGTACTTC
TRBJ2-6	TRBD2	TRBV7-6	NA	CASSLRDVVAGGSGANVLTF	TGTGCCAGCAGCTTACGGGATGTGGTAGCGGGAGGGTCTGGGGCCAACGTCCTGACTTTC
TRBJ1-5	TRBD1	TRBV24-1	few	CATSEGDRGLVHF	TGTGCCACCAGTGAGGGGGACAGGGGTTTAGTGCATTTT
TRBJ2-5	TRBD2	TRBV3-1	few	CASSQDLLAGGRETQYF	TGTGCCAGCAGCCAAGATTTACTAGCGGGAGGAAGGGAGACCCAGTACTTC